A selection of T cell receptor beta chains follows, all from one sample in a study of early T cells in non-severe SARS-CoV-2 infection. Each CDR3 protein is one row after TCRdb ran MiXCR on the 5' RACE reads. The sample holds around 70,000 distinct CDR3 sequences, 12% seen once. The sample taken for sequencing was whole blood. The receptor set was obtained from an adult who was a healthcare worker with PCR-confirmed SARS-CoV-2 infection or an uninfected control (not recorded which). Both conserved end residues are part of each CDR3. D genes are given only for firm matches. The listing skips clone size in some rows; elsewhere it reads once, few, many or a size class.

V gene	J gene	CDR3 length	clone size	D gene	CDR3 DNA	CDR3 protein
TRBV10-2	TRBJ2-3	12	few	.	TGCGCCAGCACCTACAGGTTTGATACGCAGTATTTT	CASTYRFDTQYF
TRBV7-7	TRBJ2-3	17	many	.	TGTGCTAGCAGCTTACGCCCGCCAGGTCCCATCGGAGATACGCAGTATTTT	CASSLRPPGPIGDTQYF
TRBV6-5	TRBJ1-2	13	few	.	TGTGCCAGCAGTTTTTCGGGTAGCTATGGCTACACCTTC	CASSFSGSYGYTF
TRBV6-4	TRBJ2-1	14	many	TRBD1	TGTGCCAGCAGGGACACGGACAGGGGGGGTGAGCAGTTCTTC	CASRDTDRGGEQFF
TRBV6-5	TRBJ1-4	14	.	TRBD1	TGTGCCAGCAGTTACACAGGGGGCAGGAAAAAACTGTTTTTT	CASSYTGGRKKLFF
TRBV12-3/TRBV12-4	TRBJ1-1	15	many	.	TGTGCCAGCAGCACTCTTGGGGGGGCGACGGAAGAAGCTTTCTTT	CASSTLGGATEEAFF
TRBV20-1	TRBJ2-2	15	many	.	TGCAGTGCTAGTCTAAGACGGAGAAACACCGGGGAGCTGTTTTTT	CSASLRRRNTGELFF
TRBV6-5	TRBJ2-3	15	few	.	TGTGCCAGCAGACCACCTGGACTACCCACAGATACGCAGTATTTT	CASRPPGLPTDTQYF
TRBV20-1	TRBJ2-3	15	.	.	TGCAGTGCCTCCCCAGGGGGGGTTGGGGCAGATACGCAGTATTTT	CSASPGGVGADTQYF
TRBV9	TRBJ2-5	15	.	TRBD2	TGTGCCAGCAGCGTAGGGCCCAGCGGGGGAGAGACCCAGTACTTC	CASSVGPSGGETQYF
TRBV19	TRBJ2-2	15	.	.	TGTGCCAGTAGTCCCAGCGGAACGAACACCGGGGAGCTGTTTTTT	CASSPSGTNTGELFF
TRBV29-1	TRBJ2-2	15	few	.	TGCAGCGTTGAACTCCGGGTCTTAAACACCGGGGAGCTGTTTTTT	CSVELRVLNTGELFF
TRBV28	TRBJ1-2	13	few	TRBD1	TGTGCCAGCAGTTTGAACAGGGGGGATGGCTACACCTTC	CASSLNRGDGYTF
TRBV4-3	TRBJ2-7	12	.	.	TGCGCCAGCCGGATCTTTGGGTACGAGCAGTACTTC	CASRIFGYEQYF
TRBV20-1	TRBJ2-5	15	many	TRBD1	TGCAGTGCTAGAGTGCCCCAGGGGGCCTTGGAGACCCAGTACTTC	CSARVPQGALETQYF
TRBV14	TRBJ2-1	17	many	.	TGTGCCAGCAGCCATCGGGGCCCCGGACTACTTTACAATGAGCAGTTCTTC	CASSHRGPGLLYNEQFF
TRBV7-6	TRBJ2-2	15	few	.	TGTGCCAGCAGCCCAGGGTGGAGCAGCACCGGGGAGCTGTTTTTT	CASSPGWSSTGELFF
TRBV20-1	TRBJ2-3	13	few	.	TGCAGTGCTATCCGGACCCACACAGATACGCAGTATTTT	CSAIRTHTDTQYF
TRBV7-2	TRBJ2-7	15	few	TRBD2	TGTGCCAGCGGTGAACTAGCGGGGGCGAACTACGAGCAGTACTTC	CASGELAGANYEQYF
TRBV6-1	TRBJ1-2	14	many	.	TGTGCCAGCAGTGAAGGGACAGAGCACTATGGCTACACCTTC	CASSEGTEHYGYTF
TRBV7-9	TRBJ1-1	14	.	.	TGTGCCAGCAGCTTAGGTCAGGGATCAGGTGAAGCTTTCTTT	CASSLGQGSGEAFF
TRBV6-2/TRBV6-3	TRBJ2-5	12	.	TRBD2	TGTGCCAGCAGTCAAAGCGGGGAGGCCCAGTACTTC	CASSQSGEAQYF
TRBV14	TRBJ2-5	11	many	.	TGTGCCAGCAGCCAAGAAGAGACCCAGTACTTC	CASSQEETQYF
TRBV4-2	TRBJ2-3	16	.	.	TGTGCCAGCAGCCAACGAGAGCAGCTGTTGATAGATACGCAGTATTTT	CASSQREQLLIDTQYF
TRBV4-3	TRBJ2-6	15	.	.	TGCGCCAGCAGCCAAGATAACTATAGGGCCAACGTCCTGACTTTC	CASSQDNYRANVLTF
TRBV6-6	TRBJ2-2	15	few	.	TGTGCCAGCAATCTACCGGGACTTAACACCGGGGAGCTGTTTTTT	CASNLPGLNTGELFF
TRBV5-5	TRBJ1-5	13	few	.	TGTGCCAGCAGCGCCATGAGCAATCAGCCCCAGCATTTT	CASSAMSNQPQHF
TRBV30	TRBJ1-2	13	.	.	TGTGCCTGGAGTGGCCCGACAGGCTATGGCTACACCTTC	CAWSGPTGYGYTF
TRBV20-1	TRBJ2-7	15	few	.	TGCAGTGCTAGAAAACCAGGGGCCATAACCTACGAGCAGTACTTC	CSARKPGAITYEQYF
TRBV12-3/TRBV12-4	TRBJ1-5	13	many	.	TGTGCCAGCAGTTTAGTCGACAATCAGCCCCAGCATTTT	CASSLVDNQPQHF
TRBV5-1	TRBJ2-7	14	.	TRBD2	TGCGCCAGCAGCTTGGATAGCGGGGGTGACGAGCAGTACTTC	CASSLDSGGDEQYF
TRBV20-1	TRBJ1-2	14	many	TRBD1	TGCAGTGCTCTGGGAGGACAGGTTAACTATGGCTACACCTTC	CSALGGQVNYGYTF
TRBV9	TRBJ2-7	12	.	.	TGTGCCAGCAGCGTAGGCGGGCTTGAGCAGTACTTC	CASSVGGLEQYF
TRBV12-3/TRBV12-4	TRBJ2-6	14	.	TRBD1	TGTGCCAGCAGTCGACAGGGCTTGGCCAACGTCCTGACTTTC	CASSRQGLANVLTF
TRBV6-1	TRBJ2-7	16	.	TRBD1	TGTGCCAGCACCAAGCCGGGACAGGGTGCCACCAGCGAGCAGTACTTC	CASTKPGQGATSEQYF
TRBV25-1	TRBJ1-6	14	.	.	TGTGCCAGCAGTGAACGGTTGGATAATTCACCCCTCCACTTT	CASSERLDNSPLHF
TRBV20-1	TRBJ1-5	18	many	.	TGCAGTGCTAGAGATCAGGGCAGCACATCTTATAGCAATCAGCCCCAGCATTTT	CSARDQGSTSYSNQPQHF
TRBV20-1	TRBJ2-5	13	.	.	TGCAGTGCCATCAGTACTCTCTGGGAGACCCAGTACTTC	CSAISTLWETQYF
TRBV20-1	TRBJ1-1	11	.	TRBD1	TGCAGGGCCAGGGGGGACACTGAAGCTTTCTTT	CRARGDTEAFF
TRBV6-6	TRBJ1-4	15	many	.	TGTGCCAGCAGTTACACAGGGTCGGCTAATGAAAAACTGTTTTTT	CASSYTGSANEKLFF
TRBV20-1	TRBJ2-3	13	many	.	TGCAGTGCTAGACCCATTGTAGCACATACGCAGTATTTT	CSARPIVAHTQYF
TRBV7-2	TRBJ2-7	15	.	.	TGTGCCAGCAGCTTAGAGGGGGGCAGTACCTACGAGCAGTACTTC	CASSLEGGSTYEQYF
TRBV3-1	TRBJ1-1	12	.	.	TGTGCCAGTACCCGGGGCAACGCTGAAGCTTTCTTT	CASTRGNAEAFF
TRBV30	TRBJ2-1	18	few	.	TGTGCCTGGAGTGGTTATGGGTCGTGGTCTAGCATAACCAATGAGCAGTTCTTC	CAWSGYGSWSSITNEQFF
TRBV19	TRBJ1-4	15	many	.	TGTGCCAGTAGTCGGGCGGATGCAACTAATGAAAAACTGTTTTTT	CASSRADATNEKLFF
TRBV13	TRBJ1-3	17	many	.	TGTGCCAGCAGCCTCAGGGGCGGCAGAGCCTCTGGAAACACCATATATTTT	CASSLRGGRASGNTIYF
TRBV29-1	TRBJ2-2	17	few	TRBD1	TGCAGCGTTGTTGGGACAGGGGGCCGCCTGGGCACCGGGGAGCTGTTTTTT	CSVVGTGGRLGTGELFF